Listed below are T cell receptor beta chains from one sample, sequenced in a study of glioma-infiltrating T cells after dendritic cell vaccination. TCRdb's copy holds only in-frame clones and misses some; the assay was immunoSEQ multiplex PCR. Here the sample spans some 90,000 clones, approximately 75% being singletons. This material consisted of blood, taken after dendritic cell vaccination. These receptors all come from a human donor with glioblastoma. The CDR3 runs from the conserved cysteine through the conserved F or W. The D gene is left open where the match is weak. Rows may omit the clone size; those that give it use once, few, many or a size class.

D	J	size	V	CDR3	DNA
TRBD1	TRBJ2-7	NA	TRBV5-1	CARLTGARGGGVEQYF	TGCGCCAGGTTGACAGGGGCCCGCGGCGGTGGGGTCGAGCAGTACTTC
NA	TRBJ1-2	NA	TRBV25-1	CASSEGAGRDYGYTF	TGTGCCAGCAGTGAAGGGGCAGGGAGGGACTATGGCTACACCTTC
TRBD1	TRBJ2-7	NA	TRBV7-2	CASSSPGQGYEQYF	TGTGCCAGCAGCTCCCCGGGACAGGGCTACGAGCAGTACTTC
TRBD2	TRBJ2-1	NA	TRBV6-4	CASSRQGGGTLSYNEQFF	TGTGCCAGCAGTAGACAAGGCGGGGGGACCCTTTCCTACAATGAGCAGTTCTTC
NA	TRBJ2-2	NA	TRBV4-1	CASSQERGGETGELFF	TGCGCCAGCAGCCAAGAACGTGGGGGCGAAACCGGGGAGCTGTTTTTT
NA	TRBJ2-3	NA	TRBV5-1	CASSFTASTDTQYF	TGCGCCAGCAGCTTCACTGCTAGCACAGATACGCAGTATTTT
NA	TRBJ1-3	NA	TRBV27	CASSPWTASGNTIYF	TGTGCCAGCAGTCCATGGACAGCTTCTGGAAACACCATATATTTT
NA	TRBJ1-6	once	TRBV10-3	CAISIIQGANSPLHF	TGTGCCATCAGTATTATACAGGGAGCGAATTCACCCCTCCACTTT
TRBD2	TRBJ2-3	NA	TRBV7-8	CASSSLVAGADTQYF	TGTGCCAGCAGCTCATTGGTAGCGGGGGCAGATACGCAGTATTTT
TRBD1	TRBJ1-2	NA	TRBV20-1	CSAAQGAGYTF	TGCAGTGCTGCCCAGGGGGCAGGCTACACCTTC
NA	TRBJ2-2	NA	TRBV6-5	CASSLTQGTGELFF	TGTGCCAGCAGTTTAACCCAGGGGACCGGGGAGCTGTTTTTT
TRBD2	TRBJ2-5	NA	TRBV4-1	CASSQPTSGTRETQYF	TGCGCCAGCAGCCAACCGACTAGCGGGACAAGGGAGACCCAGTACTTC
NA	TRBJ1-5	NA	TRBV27	CASSIEENQPQHF	TGTGCCAGCAGTATCGAGGAGAATCAGCCCCAGCATTTT
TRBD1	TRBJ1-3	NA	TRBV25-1	CASGTGGGNTIYF	TGTGCCAGCGGAACAGGGGGCGGAAACACCATATATTTT
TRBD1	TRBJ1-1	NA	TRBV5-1	CASSKEPLGQGGSEAFF	TGCGCCAGCAGCAAAGAACCCCTCGGACAGGGTGGATCTGAAGCTTTCTTT
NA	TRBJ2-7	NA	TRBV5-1	CASSLVGNYEQYF	TGCGCCAGCAGCTTGGTTGGCAACTACGAGCAGTACTTC
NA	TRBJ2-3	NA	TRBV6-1	CASSTQSDTQYF	TGTGCCAGCAGCACACAGTCAGATACGCAGTATTTT
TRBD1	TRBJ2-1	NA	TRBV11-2	CASVQGNEQFF	TGTGCCAGCGTACAGGGGAATGAGCAGTTCTTC
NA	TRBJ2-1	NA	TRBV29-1	CSVEALSWGDEQFF	TGCAGCGTTGAAGCGCTCTCATGGGGAGATGAGCAGTTCTTC
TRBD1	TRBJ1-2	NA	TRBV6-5	CASSGTGGADYGYTF	TGTGCCAGCAGTGGGACAGGGGGCGCCGACTATGGCTACACCTTC
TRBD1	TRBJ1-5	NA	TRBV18	CASSRLPGQKYSNQPQHF	TGTGCCAGCTCACGCCTACCGGGACAGAAATATAGCAATCAGCCCCAGCATTTT
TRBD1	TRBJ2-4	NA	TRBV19	CASSIQGARIGKNIQYF	TGTGCCAGTAGTATTCAGGGGGCGCGGATCGGCAAAAACATTCAGTACTTC
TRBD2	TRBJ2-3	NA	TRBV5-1	CASSLGPRGGGTDTQYF	TGCGCCAGCAGCTTGGGACCCCGGGGGGGCGGCACAGATACGCAGTATTTT
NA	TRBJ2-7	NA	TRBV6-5	CASSYKFNGPYEQYF	TGTGCCAGCAGTTACAAATTTAACGGTCCCTACGAGCAGTACTTC
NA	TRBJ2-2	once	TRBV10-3	CAISGGRGNTGELFF	TGTGCCATCAGTGGTGGCAGGGGAAACACCGGGGAGCTGTTTTTT
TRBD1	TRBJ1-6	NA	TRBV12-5	CASGLGTGGSLRDLHF	TGTGCTAGTGGTTTGGGGACAGGGGGCTCCTTAAGGGACCTCCACTTT
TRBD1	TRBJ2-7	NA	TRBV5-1	CASSRRGQANEQYF	TGCGCCAGCAGCCGGCGGGGACAGGCGAACGAGCAGTACTTC
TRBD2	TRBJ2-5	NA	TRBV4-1	CASSQGRESGGRQETQYF	TGCGCCAGCAGCCAAGGGAGGGAATCGGGGGGGCGACAAGAGACCCAGTACTTC
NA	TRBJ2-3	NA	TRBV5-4	CASRKDSLREDTQYF	TGTGCCAGCAGAAAGGACAGCCTCAGGGAAGATACGCAGTATTTT
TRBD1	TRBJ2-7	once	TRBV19	CASRKVQGSSYEQYF	TGTGCCAGTAGGAAGGTACAGGGGAGCTCCTACGAGCAGTACTTC
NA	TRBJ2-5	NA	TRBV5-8	CASSFSGTAKETQYF	TGTGCCAGCAGCTTCTCCGGGACTGCCAAAGAGACCCAGTACTTC
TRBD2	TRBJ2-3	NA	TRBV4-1	CASSQPRREVTDTQYF	TGCGCCAGCAGCCAACCCCGACGGGAGGTCACAGATACGCAGTATTTT
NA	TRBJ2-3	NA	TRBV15	CATSRDTTGSSTDTQYF	TGTGCCACCAGCAGAGATACAACCGGGAGCAGCACAGATACGCAGTATTTT
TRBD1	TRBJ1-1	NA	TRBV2	CASSTGEDTEAFF	TGTGCCAGCAGTACAGGGGAGGACACTGAAGCTTTCTTT
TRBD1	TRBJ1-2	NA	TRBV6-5	CASSYQGQGGLRGYTF	TGTGCCAGCAGTTACCAGGGACAGGGAGGTTTGAGAGGCTACACCTTC
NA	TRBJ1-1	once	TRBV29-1	CSVAQVEGTEAFF	TGCAGCGTTGCCCAGGTTGAGGGAACTGAAGCTTTCTTT
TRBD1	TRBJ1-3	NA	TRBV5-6	CASSVRTGGSGNTIYF	TGTGCCAGCAGCGTTCGGACAGGAGGATCTGGAAACACCATATATTTT
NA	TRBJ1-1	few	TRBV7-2	CASSLREEGTEAFF	TGTGCCAGCAGCTTACGGGAAGAAGGGACTGAAGCTTTCTTT
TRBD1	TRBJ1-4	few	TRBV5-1	CASSEGQNEKLFF	TGCGCCAGCAGCGAGGGACAGAATGAAAAACTGTTTTTT
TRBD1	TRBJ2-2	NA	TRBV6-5	CASIPGQYTGELFF	TGTGCCAGCATCCCGGGACAGTACACCGGGGAGCTGTTTTTT
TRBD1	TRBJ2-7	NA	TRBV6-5	CASSYSGTGIFEQYF	TGTGCCAGCAGTTACTCTGGGACAGGGATTTTCGAGCAGTACTTC
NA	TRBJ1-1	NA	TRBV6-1	CASSELRVSTEAFF	TGTGCCAGCAGTGAACTCAGGGTTTCCACTGAAGCTTTCTTT
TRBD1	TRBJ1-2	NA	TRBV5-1	CASGRTGDDYGYTF	TGCGCCAGCGGTAGGACAGGGGACGACTATGGCTACACCTTC
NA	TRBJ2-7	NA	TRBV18	CASSQGRTATYEQYF	TGTGCCAGCTCCCAAGGCAGGACAGCAACCTACGAGCAGTACTTC
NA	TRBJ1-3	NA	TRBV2	CASSELTGGNTIYF	TGTGCCAGCAGTGAACTTACGGGTGGAAACACCATATATTTT
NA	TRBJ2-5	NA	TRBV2	CASSEVATAIQETQYF	TGTGCCAGCAGTGAGGTGGCGACAGCCATCCAAGAGACCCAGTACTTC
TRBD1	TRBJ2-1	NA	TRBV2	CASSETQGVGNEQFF	TGTGCCAGCAGTGAAACACAGGGGGTCGGGAATGAGCAGTTCTTC
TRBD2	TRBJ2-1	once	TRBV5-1	CASSLFSGGMELFF	TGCGCCAGCAGCTTGTTCAGCGGGGGGATGGAGTTGTTCTTC
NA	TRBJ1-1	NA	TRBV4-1	CASSQVGANTEAFF	TGCGCCAGCAGCCAGGTGGGGGCCAACACTGAAGCTTTCTTT
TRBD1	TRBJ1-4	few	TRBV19	CASSTRGQGVATNEKLFF	TGTGCCAGTAGTACGCGTGGACAGGGAGTTGCAACTAATGAAAAACTGTTTTTT
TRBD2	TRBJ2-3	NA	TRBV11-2	CASSFPRVAGPFADTQYF	TGTGCCAGCAGCTTTCCCCGCGTAGCGGGGCCCTTCGCAGATACGCAGTATTTT
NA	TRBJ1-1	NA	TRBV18	CASSKTVGFFDATEAFF	TGTGCCAGCTCCAAAACAGTTGGATTTTTCGATGCGACTGAAGCTTTCTTT